Below are 28 T cell receptor beta chains sequenced from a single sample in a study of cytomegalovirus exposure and HLA in healthy donors. The PCR was carried out with 60 Vbeta primers and 13 Jbeta primers. Generated by immunoSEQ multiplex PCR, the TCRdb table keeps only in-frame clones and is missing some. The sample carries 150,000 to 200,000 clones, around 76% recorded once. Sequenced material: PBMCs. Every receptor here comes from a man aged 35-49 years in good health and CMV-seropositive.

The chain uses TRBV7-3 and TRBJ2-2; 7 bases fit TRBD2. V was pared by 2 bases and J by 7 bases, with 10 bases of the junction left unmatched. CDR1 is SGHTA, CDR2 FQGTGA, per germline. The CDR3 runs to 16 residues. DNA for the CDR3: TGTGCCAGCAGCTTACGCGGGGGTCCAAAGGGCGGGGAGCTGTTTTTT. Its translation: CASSLRGGPKGGELFF.

V is TRBV6-6 and J is TRBJ2-7, with D maybe TRBD2 (7 bases). Trimming left V 7 bases short and J 5 bases short, with 18 bases between. Germline CDR1 is MNHNY and CDR2 is SVGAGI (reference sequence). CDR3 length: 14 residues. CDR3 protein: CASTSRGGAHEQYF. CDR3 nucleotides: TGTGCCAGCACCTCCCGAGGGGGGGCCCACGAGCAGTACTTC.

V usage is TRBV2 and J usage is TRBJ1-6; D gene ambiguous. Deletions cut 6 bases from V and 0 bases from J, with 9 bases between. The CDR3 totals 15 residues. Germline CDR1 SNHLY, CDR2 FYNNEI. CDR3 DNA sequence: TGTGCCAGCAGGGGCGGGAGCTCCTATAATTCACCCCTCCACTTT. Residues: CASRGGSSYNSPLHF.

The rearrangement links TRBV11-3 to TRBJ1-1; TRBD1 might be the D (6 bases). CDR3 length: 14 amino acids. With 5 bases removed from V and 8 bases from J, the gap between germline ends came to 18 bases. The germline V gene encodes CDR1 SGHNT and CDR2 YENEEA. CDR3 region: CASSRQTGDIEAFF. The CDR3 nucleotides read TGTGCCAGCAGCCGCCAGACAGGCGATATAGAAGCTTTCTTT.

The J gene is TRBJ1-6, the V gene TRBV27; 9 bases align to TRBD1. The CDR3 loop spans 17 amino acids. The J segment lost 6 bases and the V segment lost 2 bases, leaving 8 bases of the junction unmatched. Germline V gene sequence: CDR1 MNHEY, CDR2 SMNVEV (reference sequence). CDR3 in amino acids: CASSLLRGTGLNSPLHF. In DNA form, the CDR3 reads TGTGCCAGCAGTTTACTCCGAGGGACAGGGCTTAATTCACCCCTCCACTTT.

This sequence joins TRBV4-3 and TRBJ2-3; TRBD2 might be the D (7 bases). Trimming stripped 0 bases from V and 8 bases from J, with 18 bases between. The CDR3 runs 16 residues. Germline V gives CDR1 LGHNA, CDR2 YSLEER. CDR3 coding DNA: TGCGCCAGCAGCCAAGATTCGGGGGGCTGGGGGGGTACGCAGTATTTT. It encodes CASSQDSGGWGGTQYF.

This chain links TRBV11-2 with TRBJ2-1, with 15 bases aligning to TRBD2. Germline values: CDR1 SGHAT, CDR2 FQNNGV. The CDR3 totals 17 residues. The junction had 8 bases not matched to a gene; V was cut back by 8 bases and J by 3 bases. This CDR3 reads CASGGLAGGQLYNEQFF. Written as DNA, the CDR3 is TGTGCCAGCGGGGGACTAGCGGGGGGCCAACTCTACAATGAGCAGTTCTTC.

In its sample, this clone was seen once. The V and J genes are TRBV4-3 and TRBJ2-1; D is perhaps TRBD2 (5 bases). V shed 4 bases and J shed 12 bases, with 13 bases lying between them. This CDR3 spans 12 amino acids. CDR1 and CDR2 (germline): LGHNA, YSLEER. In DNA form, the CDR3 reads TGCGCCAGCAGCCCAGGACGGGGTGGGCAGTTCTTC. This gives the protein CASSPGRGGQFF.

The chain is built from TRBV20-1 and TRBJ2-7; no clear D. Germline V lookup: CDR1 DFQATT, CDR2 SNEGSKA (reference sequence). Trimming pared 1 base from V and 5 bases from J, leaving 6 bases between. The CDR3 covers 11 residues. CDR3 residues: CSARALDEQYF. In DNA form, the CDR3 reads TGCAGTGCTAGAGCACTCGACGAGCAGTACTTC.

The chain couples TRBV6-5 to TRBJ1-4; D may be TRBD1 (6 bases). CDR1 is MNHEY and CDR2 is SVGAGI in the germline V gene. The CDR3 is 14 amino acids. V was cut by 6 bases and J by 8 bases, with 16 bases left in between. The CDR3 loop is CASRTIQGWEKLFF. Written as DNA, the CDR3 is TGTGCCAGCAGGACCATACAGGGTTGGGAAAAACTGTTTTTT.

This chain connects TRBV27 to TRBJ2-1, with 8 bases identical to TRBD2. Germline CDR1 reads MNHEY; CDR2 reads SMNVEV (reference sequence). The CDR3 consists of 16 residues. J gave up 4 bases and V 4 bases, and 9 bases lay outside the gene matches. The CDR3 sequence is CASSSPRGGLYNEQFF. CDR3 DNA sequence: TGTGCCAGCAGTTCCCCTCGCGGGGGGCTTTACAATGAGCAGTTCTTC.

This clone has only a few counts. The J gene is TRBJ2-2, the V gene TRBV11-3; D possibly corresponds to TRBD2 (7 bases). Germline V gene sequence: CDR1 SGHNT, CDR2 YENEEA. This CDR3 contains 16 residues. V gave up 4 bases and J gave up 4 bases, with 16 bases separating them. CDR3 DNA: TGTGCCAGCAGCTCGGGGGGCAGAACGGGCACCGGGGAGCTGTTTTTT. Translated: CASSSGGRTGTGELFF.

The V gene is TRBV6-6, the J gene TRBJ1-1; D gene ambiguous. Germline V CDR1 and CDR2: MNHNY, SVGAGI (reference sequence). This CDR3 has 10 residues. CDR3 sequence: CACGKNEAFF. The CDR3 nucleotides read TGTGCTTGCGGCAAAAATGAAGCTTTCTTT.

V usage is TRBV19 and J usage is TRBJ1-2; the match to TRBD1 covers 7 bases. Germline V gives CDR1 LNHDA, CDR2 SQIVND (reference sequence). With 3 bases clipped from V and 3 bases from J, the junction kept 7 bases outside the gene matches. The CDR3 runs 15 residues. The DNA for the CDR3 is TGTGCCAGTAGTATTTACGACAGGGAGGACTATGGCTACACCTTC. It specifies CASSIYDREDYGYTF. The full variable domain, in which reference TRBV19 and TRBJ1-2 provide the parts outside the CDR3, is DGGITQSPKYLFRKEGQNVTLSCEQNLNHDAMYWYRQDPGQGLRLIYYSQIVNDFQKGDIAEGYSVSREKKESFPLTVTSAQKNPTAFYLCASSIYDREDYGYTFGSGTRLTVV.

The genes are TRBV25-1 and TRBJ2-6; D gene uncertain. In germline, CDR1 is MGHDK, CDR2 SYGVNS. V was clipped by 1 base and J by 2 bases, with 6 bases between them. This CDR3 region has 15 residues. The CDR3 loop reads CASSEFAAGANVLTF. CDR3 in DNA: TGTGCCAGCAGTGAATTTGCGGCTGGGGCCAACGTCCTGACTTTC. Based on the CDR3 plus reference TRBV25-1 and TRBJ2-6, the full variable domain is EADIYQTPRYLVIGTGKKITLECSQTMGHDKMYWYQQDPGMELHLIHYSYGVNSTEKGDLSSESTVSRIRTEHFPLTLESARPSHTSQYLCASSEFAAGANVLTFGAGSRLTVL.

CDR3 sequence: CASSLRVGSDIQYF. CDR3 in DNA: TGTGCCAGCAGCTTACGCGTGGGGAGTGACATTCAGTACTTC. The chain links TRBV7-8 to TRBJ2-4; D might be TRBD2 (5 bases). CDR1 is SGHVS, CDR2 FQNEAQ, per germline. This CDR3 has 14 amino acids. Trimming cost V 2 bases and J 8 bases, with 13 bases left between them.

DNA of the CDR3: TGTGCCAGCAGCTTAACGAGGCGGGGCGATTCACCCCTCCACTTT. This codes for CASSLTRRGDSPLHF. This chain uses TRBV7-3 with TRBJ1-6, with D possibly TRBD1 on 5 matching bases. Germline V lookup: CDR1 SGHTA, CDR2 FQGTGA. Deletions cut 0 bases from V and 8 bases from J, with 11 bases between. The CDR3 is 15 amino acids. Full variable domain (rest looked up from reference TRBV7-3 and TRBJ1-6): GAGVSQTPSNKVTEKGKYVELRCDPISGHTALYWYRQSLGQGPEFLIYFQGTGAADDSGLPNDRFFAVRPEGSVSTLKIQRTERGDSAVYLCASSLTRRGDSPLHFGNGTRLTVT.

The gene calls are TRBV6-6 and TRBJ1-6; TRBD1 aligns across 9 bases. V dropped 2 bases and J dropped 10; count of bases not matched to a gene: 9. Germline loops: CDR1 MNHNY, CDR2 SVGAGI (reference sequence). The CDR3 has 16 amino acids. CDR3 nucleotides: TGTGCCAGCAGTTACACCGGGACAGGGATCTGGTCACCCCTCCACTTT. It is translated as CASSYTGTGIWSPLHF.

The J gene is TRBJ2-1, the V gene TRBV7-8; D remains unclear. Looked up from germline, CDR1 is SGHVS and CDR2 is FQNEAQ. This CDR3 contains 15 residues. The V end lost 0 bases, the J end lost 7 bases, and 13 bases lay between the germline ends. Written as DNA, the CDR3 is TGTGCCAGCAGCTTAGCCAAGAACAGCCTAAATGAGCAGTTCTTC. Translation gives CASSLAKNSLNEQFF. Drawing the rest from reference TRBV7-8 and TRBJ2-1, the complete variable domain is GAGVSQSPRYKVAKRGQDVALRCDPISGHVSLFWYQQALGQGPEFLTYFQNEAQLDKSGLPSDRFFAERPEGSVSTLKIQRTQQEDSAVYLCASSLAKNSLNEQFFGPGTRLTVL.

The gene calls are TRBV7-2 and TRBJ2-3; the match to TRBD2 covers 10 bases. CDR1 SGHTA and CDR2 FQGNSA come from the germline V gene. The CDR3 is 16 amino acids. The V and J ends lost 1 base and 5 bases, in that order; junction bases with no gene match: 6. CDR3 in amino acids: CASSLVLAGSGDTQYF. The CDR3 bases are TGTGCCAGCAGCTTAGTACTAGCGGGGTCGGGAGATACGCAGTATTTT.

In its sample, this clone was seen a few times. The rearrangement joins TRBV9 to TRBJ2-7; TRBD1 matches at 11 bases. CDR3 size: 15 residues. Trimming at V came to 3 bases and at J to 5 bases, leaving 7 bases not matched to a gene. CDR1 and CDR2 (germline): SGDLS, YYNGEE. Here the CDR3 reads CASSGTGGATNEQYF. For the CDR3, the DNA is TGTGCCAGCAGCGGGACAGGGGGCGCGACGAACGAGCAGTACTTC.

CDR3 loop: CASSQSTSGDRETQYF. CDR3 sequence (DNA): TGCGCCAGCAGCCAATCCACTAGCGGGGATCGGGAGACCCAGTACTTC. This chain links TRBV4-1 with TRBJ2-5; 10 positions match TRBD2. The V and J ends lost 2 bases and 5 bases, in that order; junction bases with no gene match: 8. The V gene's germline CDR1 is MGHRA and CDR2 YSYEKL. The CDR3 contains 16 residues.

V usage is TRBV19 and J usage is TRBJ1-1; D might be TRBD1 (5 bases). The CDR3 consists of 15 residues. V lost 2 bases to trimming and J lost 0 bases, with 10 bases between them. Per germline, CDR1 LNHDA and CDR2 SQIVND (reference sequence). The CDR3 region has the DNA TGTGCCAGTAGTATACGGCAGACAGTGAACACTGAAGCTTTCTTT. Its protein is CASSIRQTVNTEAFF.

The rearrangement links TRBV6-1 to TRBJ1-3; D is uncertain. Per the germline V gene, CDR1 is MNHNS and CDR2 is SASEGT. Trimming took off 1 base at V and 0 bases at J, with 13 bases between the two ends. CDR3 length equals 17 residues. The CDR3 DNA reads TGTGCCAGCAGTGAAGGGGCAGCTATATTCTCTGGAAACACCATATATTTT. Protein: CASSEGAAIFSGNTIYF.

The table lists this clone with a few counts. J is TRBJ2-3 and V is TRBV6-4; TRBD1 is a possible D gene (6 bases). Trimming removed 4 bases at V and 5 bases at J, with 10 bases between. The CDR3 is 13 amino acids. Germline CDR1 MRHNA, CDR2 SNTAGT. The CDR3 here is CASSARGGDTQYF. As DNA, the CDR3 is TGTGCCAGCAGTGCCCGAGGGGGAGATACGCAGTATTTT.

The V and J genes are TRBV19 and TRBJ1-1; 7 bases fit TRBD1. The V gene end was trimmed by 7 bases and the J gene end by 0 bases; junction bases not matched to a gene: 11. Germline values: CDR1 LNHDA, CDR2 SQIVND (reference sequence). The CDR3 runs to 16 residues. The CDR3 spells CASTPRQGLMNTEAFF. In DNA form, the CDR3 reads TGTGCCAGTACCCCTCGACAGGGCCTAATGAACACTGAAGCTTTCTTT. The variable domain in full, completed from reference TRBV19 and TRBJ1-1, reads DGGITQSPKYLFRKEGQNVTLSCEQNLNHDAMYWYRQDPGQGLRLIYYSQIVNDFQKGDIAEGYSVSREKKESFPLTVTSAQKNPTAFYLCASTPRQGLMNTEAFFGQGTRLTVV.

The chain uses TRBV7-9 and TRBJ1-2; D gene uncertain. The ends were cut back, 1 base at V and 4 bases at J, with 16 bases in the middle. The CDR3 is 16 residues long. Per the germline V gene, CDR1 is SEHNR and CDR2 is FQNEAQ (reference sequence). CDR3 residues: CASSLVISTASYGYTF. The CDR3 DNA reads TGTGCCAGCAGCTTAGTGATTTCCACAGCCAGCTATGGCTACACCTTC.

V is TRBV19 and J is TRBJ1-1; 7 positions agree with TRBD1. The CDR3 spans 14 residues. Germline V CDR1 and CDR2: LNHDA, SQIVND (reference sequence). V trimming: 4 bases; J trimming: 0 bases; junction bases outside the gene matches: 2. The CDR3 DNA is TGTGCCAGTAGTAAGGGGACAGTGAACACTGAAGCTTTCTTT. This translates into CASSKGTVNTEAFF.